Shown below are 18 T cell receptor beta chains from a single sample sequenced in a study of OX40 agonist ivuxolimab in advanced cancers. Some clones are missing from TCRdb's copy, which holds only in-frame ones; the method was immunoSEQ multiplex PCR. Of approximately 58,000 clones listed, approximately 90% are singletons. Sequenced here: CD4+ or CD8+ T cells sorted from blood, sampled in a trial of the OX40 agonist ivuxolimab. The receptors were gathered from an adult with an advanced solid tumor such as melanoma, head and neck, liver or kidney cancer.

V is TRBV19 and J is TRBJ2-2, with 8 bases lining up with TRBD2. V lost 8 bases, J lost 4 bases, and 9 bases stayed unmatched. Germline V CDR1 and CDR2: LNHDA, SQIVND (reference sequence). The CDR3 contains 15 residues. CDR3 in DNA: TGTGCCAGTTCTCCGCTAGCGGGTATCACCGGGGAGCTGTTTTTT. This gives the protein CASSPLAGITGELFF.

The V call is TRBV5-6, the J call TRBJ1-4; D gene unclear. This CDR3 region has 18 residues. V shed 0 bases and J shed 3 bases, with 18 bases lying between them. Germline CDR1 is SGHDT and CDR2 is YYEEEE. DNA of the CDR3: TGTGCCAGCAGCTTGGTAATAGGCCAGGTTGGTGCTAATGAAAAACTGTTTTTT. Its protein product is CASSLVIGQVGANEKLFF.

The rearrangement links TRBV11-2 to TRBJ2-1; possible D gene TRBD2, 6 bases. Trimming took 3 bases from V and 8 from J, leaving 11 bases between them. Germline CDR1 SGHAT, CDR2 FQNNGV. The CDR3 is 13 residues long. Here the CDR3 reads CASSFGLSHEQFF. DNA of the CDR3: TGTGCCAGCAGCTTTGGACTAAGCCATGAGCAGTTCTTC.

This sequence joins TRBV27 and TRBJ2-7; 10 bases fit TRBD1. Germline loops: CDR1 MNHEY, CDR2 SMNVEV (reference sequence). The V and J ends lost 4 bases and 2 bases, in that order; junction bases with no gene match: 17. The CDR3 totals 19 residues. CDR3 bases: TGTGCCAGCAGTTCCCCGACAGGGGGCGCCGGGACTCGGGCCTACGAGCAGTACTTC. Amino acid sequence: CASSSPTGGAGTRAYEQYF.

The chain combines TRBV19 with TRBJ2-5; the D is unclear. Trimming shortened V by 0 bases and J by 5 bases, and 13 bases separated the two germline ends. This CDR3 has 15 amino acids. Germline V CDR1 and CDR2: LNHDA, SQIVND (reference sequence). The CDR3 coding sequence is TGTGCCAGTAGTATAGACAGGCTTTCACAGGAGACCCAGTACTTC. It translates to CASSIDRLSQETQYF.

J is TRBJ2-1 and V is TRBV28, with 9 positions matching TRBD2. After removal of 6 bases from V and 6 bases from J, the junction contained 12 bases not matched to a gene. The CDR3 has 16 residues. CDR1 and CDR2 from the germline V gene are MDHEN and SYDVKM. This CDR3 reads CASRPSWLAGSNEQFF. In DNA form, the CDR3 reads TGTGCCAGCAGGCCCTCCTGGCTAGCGGGATCCAATGAGCAGTTCTTC. The whole variable domain, remainder taken from reference TRBV28 and TRBJ2-1, is DVKVTQSSRYLVKRTGEKVFLECVQDMDHENMFWYRQDPGLGLRLIYFSYDVKMKEKGDIPEGYSVSREKKERFSLILESASTNQTSMYLCASRPSWLAGSNEQFFGPGTRLTVL.

J is TRBJ2-3 and V is TRBV6-6; D gene unclear. Germline loops: CDR1 MNHNY, CDR2 SVGAGI (reference sequence). V lost 3 bases, J lost 1 base, and 8 bases lay in between. This CDR3 has 14 residues. The CDR3 coding sequence is TGTGCCAGCAGTTATACTCCTCGCACAGATACGCAGTATTTT. Translated: CASSYTPRTDTQYF.

The rearrangement joins TRBV5-5 to TRBJ1-2; D is ambiguous. In germline, CDR1 is SGHKS, CDR2 YYEKEE (reference sequence). Between the trimmed V and J ends, which lost 4 bases and 4 bases, there was a span of 17 bases. CDR3 size: 15 residues. CDR3 amino acids: CASSLGAGFGYGYTF. CDR3 sequence (DNA): TGTGCCAGCAGCCTTGGCGCGGGGTTTGGCTATGGCTACACCTTC. Complete variable domain (other parts from reference TRBV5-5 and TRBJ1-2): DAGVTQSPTHLIKTRGQQVTLRCSPISGHKSVSWYQQVLGQGPQFIFQYYEKEERGRGNFPDRFSARQFPNYSSELNVNALLLGDSALYLCASSLGAGFGYGYTFGSGTRLTVV.

The chain couples TRBV10-1 to TRBJ1-6; D is undetermined. The CDR3 is 14 amino acids. V was shortened by 2 bases and J by 4 bases, with 6 bases between the two germline ends. Per the germline V gene, CDR1 is WNHNN and CDR2 is SYGVQD (reference sequence). The CDR3 region has the DNA TGCGCCAGCAGTGAGGGGTCGTATAATTCACCCCTCCACTTT. Its translation is CASSEGSYNSPLHF.

The chain links TRBV10-1 to TRBJ2-7, with TRBD1 matching 7 bases. The CDR3 totals 15 residues. Trimming cost V 0 bases and J 4 bases; bases outside gene matches: 6. Looked up from germline, CDR1 is WNHNN and CDR2 is SYGVQD (reference sequence). In DNA, the CDR3 is TGCGCCAGCAGTGAGTCGTTGGGACAGCCTTACGAGCAGTACTTC. Its protein is CASSESLGQPYEQYF.

The V call is TRBV7-9, the J call TRBJ2-1; D gene ambiguous. CDR1 SEHNR and CDR2 FQNEAQ come from the germline V gene (reference sequence). Trimming removed 5 bases from V and 4 bases from J, with 9 bases in between. The CDR3 is made up of 13 amino acids. The CDR3 DNA reads TGTGCCAGCAGCGCAGCCGGATACAATGAGCAGTTCTTC. This encodes CASSAAGYNEQFF.

The V gene is TRBV12-2, the J gene TRBJ2-7; the table's D gene call, TRBD2, was not cross checked with the DNA. TRBV12-2 is given as a pseudogene. The CDR3 has 11 residues. CDR3 residues: CASRILYEQYF. The CDR3 DNA follows: TGTGCAAGTCGCATCCTCTACGAGCAGTACTTC.

The chain joins TRBV11-3 to TRBJ2-1; D unclear. V lost 3 bases and J 7 bases, leaving 7 bases between the germline ends. Per germline, CDR1 SGHNT and CDR2 YENEEA. The CDR3 totals 12 residues. In DNA form, the CDR3 reads TGTGCCAGCAGCTTGGCAGCGAATGAGCAGTTCTTC. Translated: CASSLAANEQFF.

The J gene is TRBJ2-5, the V gene TRBV30; maybe TRBD1 (6 bases). The germline CDR1 and CDR2 sequences are GTSNPN and SVGIG (reference sequence). V dropped 5 bases and J dropped 3 bases, with 7 bases sitting between them. The CDR3 is 11 amino acids. For the CDR3, the DNA is TGTGCCTGGGGACAGAAAGAGACCCAGTACTTC. Its protein is CAWGQKETQYF.

The CDR3 DNA reads as TGTGCCAGTGCTAGAGGTGGACAGGGTAGCAATCAGCCCCAGCATTTT. It specifies CASARGGQGSNQPQHF. The gene calls are TRBV9 and TRBJ1-5, with 8 bases matching TRBD1. The junction had 10 bases not matched to a gene; V was cut back by 8 bases and J by 0 bases. The CDR3 has 16 amino acids. CDR1 is SGDLS and CDR2 is YYNGEE in the germline V gene.

The chain carries TRBV11-2 and TRBJ2-6; D perhaps matches TRBD1 (5 bases). The CDR3 runs 17 residues. Germline CDR1 and CDR2: SGHAT and FQNNGV. V lost 2 bases and J 0 bases, leaving 11 bases between the germline ends. CDR3 sequence: CASSLQGLSSGANVLTF. The CDR3 region has the DNA TGTGCCAGCAGCTTACAGGGTTTAAGCTCTGGGGCCAACGTCCTGACTTTC.

This rearrangement joins TRBV7-2 to TRBJ2-1; D is unclear. This CDR3 comprises 11 residues. The V and J ends lost 9 bases and 9 bases respectively, with 12 bases between them. The germline V gene has CDR1 SGHTA and CDR2 FQGNSA. This CDR3 is CASSMAGEQFF. CDR3 nucleotide sequence: TGTGCCAGTTCGATGGCCGGTGAGCAGTTCTTC.

The chain links TRBV5-1 to TRBJ2-5; 9 bases are a match to TRBD2. This CDR3 contains 16 residues. Trimming cost V 3 bases and J 7 bases; bases outside gene matches: 13. Germline V gene data show CDR1 as SGHRS and CDR2 as YFSETQ. CDR3 sequence (DNA): TGCGCCAGCAGCTCGAGACTAGCGGAAAGTTCTGGGACCCAGTACTTC. Amino acid sequence: CASSSRLAESSGTQYF.